The next 20 T cell receptor beta chains were all read from a single sample in a study of early T cells in non-severe SARS-CoV-2 infection. A single record per CDR3 protein comes from TCRdb applying MiXCR to the 5' RACE reads. The sample comprises approximately 76,000 distinct CDR3 sequences, about 12% of which are singletons, and 1.3% rests with the top ten. The specimen was whole blood. Receptor source: an adult who was a healthcare worker with PCR-confirmed SARS-CoV-2 infection or an uninfected control (not recorded which).

The CDR3 sequence is CASSLPSARVNTEAFF. CDR3 DNA sequence: TGTGCCAGCAGCTTACCCTCCGCCCGGGTAAACACTGAAGCTTTCTTT. The V and J genes are TRBV7-8 and TRBJ1-1; no clear D gene. The ends were cut back, 2 bases at V and 2 bases at J, with 15 bases in the middle. The CDR3 extends over 16 amino acids. Germline V CDR1 and CDR2: SGHVS, FQNEAQ.

This clonotype showed up many times. The V and J genes are TRBV11-2 and TRBJ1-2; TRBD1 matches at 9 bases. V shed 1 base and J 0 bases; nucleotides not matched to a gene: 9. The V gene's germline CDR1 is SGHAT and CDR2 FQNNGV. This CDR3 has 18 amino acids. The CDR3 coding sequence is TGTGCCAGCAGCTTAGGATCCGGGACAGGGTTTACTAACTATGGCTACACCTTC. This encodes CASSLGSGTGFTNYGYTF.

This clonotype has at least ten counts. The chain has TRBV29-1 and TRBJ1-2; perhaps TRBD1 as D (6 bases). The CDR3 length is 13 residues. Trimming pared 7 bases from V and 1 base from J, leaving 13 bases between. The germline gives CDR1 SQVTM, CDR2 ANQGSEA. The CDR3 DNA reads TGCAGCGCAGACTCAGGGGTTAACTATGGCTACACCTTC. Amino acids: CSADSGVNYGYTF.

V gene TRBV28 combines with J gene TRBJ2-5; D is uncertain. Germline CDR1 reads MDHEN; CDR2 reads SYDVKM. The CDR3 is 13 amino acids. V lost 5 bases, J lost 5 bases, and 12 bases lay in between. Here the CDR3 reads CASSGVPPETQYF. CDR3 DNA sequence: TGTGCCAGCAGTGGTGTGCCCCCCGAGACCCAGTACTTC.

There are many counts of this clonotype. This chain uses TRBV7-9 with TRBJ2-1; TRBD1 might be the D (8 bases). The germline V gene has CDR1 SEHNR and CDR2 FQNEAQ (reference sequence). Between the trimmed V and J ends, which lost 5 bases and 0 bases, there was a span of 20 bases. The CDR3 is made up of 18 amino acids. The CDR3: CASSGRDRKEDSYNEQFF. CDR3 DNA sequence: TGTGCCAGCAGCGGGAGGGACAGGAAGGAGGACTCCTACAATGAGCAGTTCTTC. Full variable domain (remainder filled in from reference TRBV7-9 and TRBJ2-1): DTGVSQNPRHKITKRGQNVTFRCDPISEHNRLYWYRQTLGQGPEFLTYFQNEAQLEKSRLLSDRFSAERPKGSFSTLEIQRTEQGDSAMYLCASSGRDRKEDSYNEQFFGPGTRLTVL.

This clonotype was detected ten times or more. The chain employs TRBV20-1 and TRBJ2-1, with 9 positions matching TRBD2. With V trimmed by 3 bases and J by 6 bases, 6 bases remained unmatched. The germline V gene encodes CDR1 DFQATT and CDR2 SNEGSKA (reference sequence). The CDR3 is 14 residues long. For the CDR3, the DNA is TGCAGTGCTAGTAGCGGGAGCATGGGCAATGAGCAGTTCTTC. Amino acid sequence: CSASSGSMGNEQFF.

Many counts were recorded for this clonotype. The chain is built from TRBV2 and TRBJ1-1, with 7 positions matching TRBD1. The germline CDR1 and CDR2 sequences are SNHLY and FYNNEI. The CDR3 totals 11 residues. The CDR3, as DNA: TGTGCGCGACAGGGAAACACTGAAGCTTTCTTT. This sequence encodes CARQGNTEAFF.

This clonotype showed up many times. The chain combines TRBV2 with TRBJ1-1; the D is unclear. CDR3 length: 15 amino acids. V gave up 3 bases and J gave up 3 bases, with 14 bases separating them. Germline V gene sequence: CDR1 SNHLY, CDR2 FYNNEI. CDR3 amino acids: CASSEFRSPDTEAFF. DNA for the CDR3: TGTGCCAGCAGTGAGTTTAGGAGCCCCGACACTGAAGCTTTCTTT.

This clonotype was seen many times. This sequence joins TRBV7-2 and TRBJ2-5; TRBD2 matches at 8 bases. V was clipped by 1 base and J by 3 bases; unmatched bases: 4. CDR3 length: 15 residues. Germline assignment: CDR1 SGHTA and CDR2 FQGNSA. CDR3 bases: TGTGCCAGCAGCTTAGTTTCGCGGGGGGAAGAGACCCAGTACTTC. Translating it yields CASSLVSRGEETQYF. Looking up the rest from reference TRBV7-2 and TRBJ2-5 gives the full variable domain: GAGVSQSPSNKVTEKGKDVELRCDPISGHTALYWYRQSLGQGLEFLIYFQGNSAPDKSGLPSDRFSAERTGGSVSTLTIQRTQQEDSAVYLCASSLVSRGEETQYFGPGTRLLVL.

This clonotype showed up many times. V usage is TRBV7-2 and J usage is TRBJ2-5, with D possibly being TRBD1 or TRBD2 (5 bases each). The germline gives CDR1 SGHTA, CDR2 FQGNSA. Trimming shortened V by 1 base and J by 0 bases, and 6 bases separated the two germline ends. There are 14 residues in the CDR3. CDR3 protein: CASSLVGHQETQYF. CDR3 nucleotide sequence: TGTGCCAGCAGCTTAGTGGGACACCAAGAGACCCAGTACTTC.

The gene calls are TRBV29-1 and TRBJ2-7; D perhaps matches TRBD1 (6 bases). Germline assignment: CDR1 SQVTM and CDR2 ANQGSEA. Trimming pared 4 bases from V and 4 bases from J, leaving 14 bases between. The CDR3 sequence is 13 residues long. CDR3 protein: CSVVGTTFYEQYF. Here the CDR3 DNA reads TGCAGCGTTGTGGGGACAACCTTTTACGAGCAGTACTTC.

There are many counts of this clonotype. This chain links TRBV29-1 with TRBJ1-2; D might be TRBD1 (5 bases). The V and J ends lost 6 bases and 4 bases respectively, with 12 bases between them. CDR1 is SQVTM and CDR2 is ANQGSEA in the germline V gene. There are 12 residues in the CDR3. The CDR3 bases are TGCAGCGTCCTCGGGGCCGCCTATGGCTACACCTTC. It encodes CSVLGAAYGYTF.

This clonotype has ten or more counts. The chain uses TRBV20-1 and TRBJ2-1; TRBD2 aligns across 7 bases. The ends lost 1 base at V and 4 bases at J; junction bases unmatched: 4. Germline loops: CDR1 DFQATT, CDR2 SNEGSKA (reference sequence). This CDR3 spans 14 amino acids. The CDR3 nucleotides read TGCAGTGCTAGAGGGCTAGCGGCGTACAATGAGCAGTTCTTC. It translates to CSARGLAAYNEQFF.

This clonotype was found many times. The V call is TRBV7-6, the J call TRBJ1-6; D ambiguous. This CDR3 comprises 14 residues. Germline loops: CDR1 SGHVS, CDR2 FNYEAQ. V lost 1 base to trimming and J lost 9 bases, with 10 bases between them. For the CDR3, the DNA is TGTGCCAGCAGCTTAGGAGAAGTGAGTTCACCCCTCCACTTT. It encodes CASSLGEVSSPLHF.

This clonotype was seen at least ten times. The chain employs TRBV12-3 or TRBV12-4 and TRBJ2-3, with 7 bases matching TRBD1. The length of the CDR3 is 16 residues. J was trimmed by 5 bases and V by 5 bases; bases with no gene match: 13. CDR3 DNA sequence: TGTGCCAGCAGTAGGGCCGGGACAGCATTACAAGATACGCAGTATTTT. It codes for CASSRAGTALQDTQYF.

Ten or more counts support this clonotype. V usage is TRBV7-2 and J usage is TRBJ2-7, with D possibly TRBD1 on 5 matching bases. The CDR3 is made up of 16 amino acids. Looked up from germline, CDR1 is SGHTA and CDR2 is FQGNSA. V lost 4 bases to trimming and J lost 0 bases, with 16 bases between them. This chain's CDR3 is CASSSRWGVGSYEQYF. CDR3 sequence (DNA): TGTGCCAGCAGCTCCCGGTGGGGCGTCGGCTCCTACGAGCAGTACTTC.

J is TRBJ2-3 and V is TRBV28; D is uncertain. The CDR3 sequence is 15 residues long. Trimming took off 10 bases at V and 1 base at J, with 18 bases between the two ends. CDR1 MDHEN and CDR2 SYDVKM come from the germline V gene. This CDR3 reads CATWGRDLGTDTQYF. In DNA form, the CDR3 reads TGTGCCACCTGGGGAAGGGATCTGGGCACAGATACGCAGTATTTT.

V is TRBV29-1 and J is TRBJ2-4; D is undetermined. Germline values: CDR1 SQVTM, CDR2 ANQGSEA. The V end lost 4 bases, the J end lost 9 bases, and 16 bases lay between the germline ends. The CDR3 sequence is 13 residues long. The DNA for the CDR3 is TGCAGCGTTGCCGACCCCGCCTTGGGCATTCAGTACTTC. Residues: CSVADPALGIQYF. Combining the CDR3 with reference TRBV29-1 and TRBJ2-4 gives the whole variable domain SAVISQKPSRDICQRGTSLTIQCQVDSQVTMMFWYRQQPGQSLTLIATANQGSEATYESGFVIDKFPISRPNLTFSTLTVSNMSPEDSSIYLCSVADPALGIQYFGAGTRLSVL.

The V gene is TRBV29-1, the J gene TRBJ2-7; 8 bases map to TRBD1. CDR1 and CDR2 from the germline V gene are SQVTM and ANQGSEA. The CDR3 length is 13 residues. V lost 7 bases, J lost 0 bases, and 5 bases stayed unmatched. As DNA, the CDR3 is TGCAGCGCACAGGGGGAGAGCTCCTACGAGCAGTACTTC. Protein product: CSAQGESSYEQYF.

This clonotype was detected many times. The chain combines TRBV6-2 or TRBV6-3 with TRBJ2-5; 7 positions agree with TRBD2. V gave up 3 bases and J gave up 2 bases; unmatched junction bases: 9. The CDR3 covers 16 residues. Germline CDR1 reads MNHEY; CDR2 reads SVGEGT. The DNA of the CDR3 is TGTGCCAGCAGTTATGCGAACGGGGGGAAGCAAGAGACCCAGTACTTC. As protein: CASSYANGGKQETQYF.